This T cell receptor (beta chain) appears in the sequencing data of a study of T cells in Graves' hyperthyroidism and ophthalmopathy. Study-level background: Peripheral blood collection took place at initial diagnosis, before any treatment.

RNA transcripts yielded amplified TCR beta CDR3 regions. The HTBI primer set was used in a first-round RT-PCR of the TCR CDR3. TCRdb reprocessed the multiplex PCR reads with MiXCR, giving one entry per CDR3 protein. The sample has approximately 400,000 distinct CDR3 sequences, 15% to 20% seen once; the top ten hold about 4%. CDR1 and CDR2 from the germline V gene are ENHRY and SYGVKD. The germline V and J ends were trimmed by 2 bases and 3 bases, with 16 bases remaining between them. The CDR3 spans 16 residues. This clonotype was found many times. The chain combines TRBV10-3 with TRBJ1-2; D is perhaps TRBD1 (5 bases). The sequence derives from a young woman with Graves' hyperthyroidism. Source material: blood. The DNA of the CDR3 is TGTGCCATCAGTGAGCGGGGACCAGTCAACCACTATGGCTACACCTTC. Translation: CAISERGPVNHYGYTF.